This TCR beta chain was obtained from a study of blood T cells in healthy people across ages. Then a second PCR, running about 6 to 12 cycles, was carried out with a sample-barcoded 5' primer and a J-beta primer mix. TCRdb re-called the 5' RACE reads through MiXCR, storing one row per CDR3 protein. The sample has 1.5 million to 2 million distinct CDR3 sequences, roughly 27% seen once. This CDR3 has 12 amino acids. Between the trimmed V and J ends, which lost 6 bases and 12 bases, there was a span of 12 bases. Germline lookup yields CDR1 ENHRY and CDR2 SYGVKD. Sample: blood. This sequence originates from a woman in her 30s in good health. The chain joins TRBV10-3 to TRBJ1-6; D possibly corresponds to TRBD1 (5 bases). DNA for the CDR3: TGTGCCATCAGCCAACAGGAGGAACCCCTCCACTTT. This gives the protein CAISQQEEPLHF.